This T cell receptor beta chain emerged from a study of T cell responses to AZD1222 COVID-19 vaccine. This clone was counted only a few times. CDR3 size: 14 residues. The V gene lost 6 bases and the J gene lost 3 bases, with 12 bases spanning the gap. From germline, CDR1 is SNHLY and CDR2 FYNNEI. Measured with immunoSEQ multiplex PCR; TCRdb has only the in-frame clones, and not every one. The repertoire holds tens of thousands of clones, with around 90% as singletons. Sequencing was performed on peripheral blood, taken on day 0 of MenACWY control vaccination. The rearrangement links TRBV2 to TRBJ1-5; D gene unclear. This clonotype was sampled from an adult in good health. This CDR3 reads CASRFDGDNQPQHF. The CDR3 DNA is TGTGCCAGCAGGTTCGACGGAGACAATCAGCCCCAGCATTTT.